The 9 T cell receptor beta chains below all came from one sample that was sequenced in a study of blood T cell repertoires in COVID-19. Assay used: immunoSEQ multiplex PCR; TCRdb lists only in-frame clones, some missing. The table shows approximately 150,000 clones, with more than 70% occurring only once. The sample taken for sequencing was PBMCs or T cells enriched from blood (not recorded which). The receptors derive from a man aged 40-49 years who had recovered from COVID-19.

The V gene is TRBV19, the J gene TRBJ2-1, with TRBD1 identical over 11 bases. Germline-derived CDR1 and CDR2 are LNHDA and SQIVND (reference sequence). V lost 1 base to trimming and J lost 3 bases; unmatched junction nucleotides: 2. CDR3 length equals 16 residues. CDR3 amino acids: CASSIVGTGGYNEQFF. In DNA, the CDR3 is TGTGCCAGTAGTATAGTAGGGACAGGGGGCTACAATGAGCAGTTCTTC.

The J gene is TRBJ2-3, the V gene TRBV3-1 (or the pseudogene TRBV3-2); D is ambiguous. CDR3 length equals 17 residues. Per germline, CDR1 LGHDT and CDR2 YNNKEL (reference sequence). The ends were cut back, 0 bases at V and 1 base at J, with 14 bases in the middle. In DNA, the CDR3 is TGTGCCAGCAGCCAAGATACAGCAGCTGTCGGCACAGATACGCAGTATTTT. Translated, it gives CASSQDTAAVGTDTQYF.

The rearrangement links TRBV27 to TRBJ1-5; weak D call: TRBD1 (5 bases). Deletions cut 5 bases from V and 5 bases from J, with 16 bases between. This CDR3 comprises 15 residues. The germline V gene encodes CDR1 MNHEY and CDR2 SMNVEV (reference sequence). The CDR3 DNA reads TGTGCCAGCAGTCCGCCAGGGAGGCTGGATCAGCCCCAGCATTTT. Protein product: CASSPPGRLDQPQHF.

This clone appeared once. This chain joins TRBV3-1 (or the pseudogene TRBV3-2) and TRBJ1-5; perhaps TRBD1 as D (5 bases). The ends were cut back, 1 base at V and 7 bases at J, with 17 bases in the middle. The CDR3 is made up of 16 amino acids. In germline, CDR1 is LGHDT, CDR2 YNNKEL (reference sequence). CDR3 in DNA: TGTGCCAGCAGCCAAGGAGACAGCCTGCCACTCCAGCCCCAGCATTTT. Translated: CASSQGDSLPLQPQHF.

The V and J genes are TRBV9 and TRBJ2-5; 14 bases are a match to TRBD2. The germline V gene encodes CDR1 SGDLS and CDR2 YYNGEE. V gave up 1 base and J gave up 5 bases; unmatched junction bases: 4. This CDR3 has 16 amino acids. Written as DNA, the CDR3 is TGTGCCAGCAGCGTAAGACTAGCGGGGGGGTTGGAGACCCAGTACTTC. This codes for CASSVRLAGGLETQYF. Combining the CDR3 with reference TRBV9 and TRBJ2-5 gives the whole variable domain DSGVTQTPKHLITATGQRVTLRCSPRSGDLSVYWYQQSLDQGLQFLIQYYNGEERAKGNILERFSAQQFPDLHSELNLSSLELGDSALYFCASSVRLAGGLETQYFGPGTRLLVL.

CDR3 in DNA: TGTGCCAGCAGTGAGGTCCAGGGCGACTATGGCTACACCTTC. Its translation: CASSEVQGDYGYTF. The chain couples TRBV6-1 to TRBJ1-2, with a possible D match to TRBD1 (5 bases). In germline, CDR1 is MNHNS, CDR2 SASEGT. CDR3 length: 14 amino acids. The V and J ends lost 3 bases and 3 bases respectively, with 11 bases between them.

V and J are TRBV12-3 or TRBV12-4 and TRBJ2-7, with TRBD1 matching 9 bases. There are 13 residues in the CDR3. V gave up 9 bases and J gave up 6 bases; unmatched junction bases: 9. The CDR3, as DNA: TGTGCCAGTAGTAGGGACAGGGTTTCCGAGCAGTACGTC. Translated, it gives CASSRDRVSEQYV.

This chain joins TRBV30 and TRBJ2-3; no clear D. Trimming shortened V by 0 bases and J by 6 bases, and 4 bases separated the two germline ends. Germline V gene lookup returns CDR1 GTSNPN and CDR2 SVGIG (reference sequence). CDR3 length: 11 amino acids. CDR3 amino acids: CAWSVRDTQYF. Here the CDR3 DNA reads TGTGCCTGGAGTGTACGGGATACGCAGTATTTT. The complete variable domain, with remaining parts taken from reference TRBV30 and TRBJ2-3, reads SQTIHQWPATLVQPVGSPLSLECTVEGTSNPNLYWYRQAAGRGLQLLFYSVGIGQISSEVPQNLSASRPQDRQFILSSKKLLLSDSGFYLCAWSVRDTQYFGPGTRLTVL.

The chain links TRBV3-1 (or the pseudogene TRBV3-2) to TRBJ1-2; D perhaps matches TRBD1 (5 bases). This CDR3 has 12 residues. With 0 bases removed from V and 8 bases from J, the gap between germline ends came to 7 bases. Germline CDR1 reads LGHDT; CDR2 reads YNNKEL (reference sequence). The CDR3 reads CASSQEKGGYTF. CDR3 in DNA: TGTGCCAGCAGCCAAGAGAAGGGGGGCTACACCTTC.